These 31 T cell receptor beta chains originate from one sample sequenced in a study of T-cell memory formation after mild COVID-19. TCRdb re-analysed the 5' RACE reads in MiXCR, keeping a single row per CDR3 protein. The repertoire consists of 100,000 to 120,000 distinct CDR3 sequences, with about a fifth occurring once and the leading ten covering around 40%. Material for sequencing was PBMCs or a T cell subset sorted from them (not recorded which). The receptors were sampled from a man between 18 and 35 years old who had mild COVID-19 (a few samples of this study predate the infection). Cell type and time point are not known.

This clonotype has just a few counts. The chain links TRBV7-9 to TRBJ2-5; D is unclear. The ends were cut back, 2 bases at V and 2 bases at J, with 9 bases in the middle. This CDR3 spans 14 amino acids. Germline-derived CDR1 and CDR2 are SEHNR and FQNEAQ (reference sequence). Here the CDR3 reads CASSLKGGQETQYF. CDR3 in DNA: TGTGCCAGCAGCTTAAAGGGCGGACAAGAGACCCAGTACTTC.

This clonotype was recorded a few times. The V and J genes are TRBV4-2 and TRBJ2-5; tentative D call: TRBD2 (5 bases). The CDR3 contains 14 residues. The germline V gene encodes CDR1 LGHNA and CDR2 YNFKEQ. The V and J ends lost 1 base and 4 bases respectively, with 10 bases between them. CDR3 sequence reads: CASSQVLAGETQYF. The CDR3 DNA reads as TGTGCCAGCAGCCAAGTGCTAGCCGGAGAGACCCAGTACTTC.

The chain employs TRBV7-9 and TRBJ2-1; D is ambiguous. CDR3 length: 15 residues. In germline, CDR1 is SEHNR, CDR2 FQNEAQ (reference sequence). The V and J ends lost 4 bases and 7 bases respectively, with 17 bases between them. The CDR3, as DNA: TGTGCCAGCAGCTCGGCCCGACTCCCCCGGAATGAGCAGTTCTTC. Its protein is CASSSARLPRNEQFF.

The rearrangement links TRBV7-9 to TRBJ2-1; D is perhaps TRBD1 (5 bases). Trimming left V 5 bases short and J 7 bases short, with 12 bases between. Germline CDR1 reads SEHNR; CDR2 reads FQNEAQ (reference sequence). The CDR3 consists of 13 residues. The CDR3 reads CASSPGATNEQFF. The CDR3 region has the DNA TGTGCCAGCAGCCCTGGGGCTACTAATGAGCAGTTCTTC. The whole variable domain, remainder taken from reference TRBV7-9 and TRBJ2-1, is DTGVSQNPRHKITKRGQNVTFRCDPISEHNRLYWYRQTLGQGPEFLTYFQNEAQLEKSRLLSDRFSAERPKGSFSTLEIQRTEQGDSAMYLCASSPGATNEQFFGPGTRLTVL.

The chain employs TRBV10-3 and TRBJ2-6, with 7 bases aligning to TRBD1. The V gene's germline CDR1 is ENHRY and CDR2 SYGVKD. This CDR3 is built from 16 residues. V gave up 4 bases and J gave up 2 bases; unmatched junction bases: 5. This chain's CDR3 is CAISGAGGAGANVLTF. The CDR3 DNA reads TGTGCCATCAGTGGGGCAGGGGGTGCTGGGGCCAACGTCCTGACTTTC.

The rearrangement joins TRBV6-5 to TRBJ1-1, with D uncertain. The V end was cut by 6 bases, the J end by 7 bases, with 18 bases between. Germline V gene lookup returns CDR1 MNHEY and CDR2 SVGAGI. The CDR3 sequence is 14 residues long. CDR3 residues: CASSLMSSRDEAFF. The CDR3 DNA reads as TGTGCCAGCAGCCTAATGAGTAGTCGGGATGAAGCTTTCTTT.

This clonotype has only a few counts. The rearrangement joins TRBV6-6 to TRBJ2-3; D remains unclear. Germline V gene sequence: CDR1 MNHNY, CDR2 SVGAGI (reference sequence). The CDR3 loop spans 14 amino acids. V lost 5 bases, J lost 1 base, and 10 bases lay in between. CDR3 nucleotides: TGTGCCAGCAGTACGGTATGGGGCACAGATACGCAGTATTTT. Translating gives CASSTVWGTDTQYF.

The chain couples TRBV6-2 or TRBV6-3 to TRBJ2-5; D unclear. Trimming removed 7 bases from V and 2 bases from J, with 11 bases in between. CDR3 length: 13 residues. In germline, CDR1 is MNHEY, CDR2 SVGEGT. The CDR3 sequence: CASTPLEQETQYF. CDR3 nucleotides: TGTGCCAGCACCCCTTTGGAACAAGAGACCCAGTACTTC.

The chain couples TRBV4-1 to TRBJ1-5; D might be TRBD1 (5 bases). The V gene's germline CDR1 is MGHRA and CDR2 YSYEKL. CDR3 length: 14 residues. V was shortened by 3 bases and J by 2 bases, with 8 bases between the two germline ends. The CDR3 DNA follows: TGCGCCAGCAGCCACCTGGGGGGCAATCAGCCCCAGCATTTT. It codes for CASSHLGGNQPQHF.

This clonotype has only a few counts. The chain joins TRBV7-8 to TRBJ2-5; unclear D gene. V gave up 5 bases and J gave up 4 bases, with 11 bases separating them. The CDR3 is 13 residues long. Germline V gene sequence: CDR1 SGHVS, CDR2 FQNEAQ. The chain's CDR3 is CASSAPRGETQYF. In nucleotides, the CDR3 is TGTGCCAGCAGCGCGCCCAGAGGAGAGACCCAGTACTTC.

In its sample, this clonotype was seen a few times. The genes are TRBV4-2 and TRBJ2-2, with D possibly TRBD1 on 5 matching bases. The V gene's germline CDR1 is LGHNA and CDR2 YNFKEQ. V was shortened by 1 base and J by 5 bases, with 8 bases between the two germline ends. The CDR3 extends over 14 amino acids. The CDR3 region has the DNA TGTGCCAGCAGCCAAGGATCAGGGACCGGGGAGCTGTTTTTT. Amino acids: CASSQGSGTGELFF.

The V call is TRBV12-3 or TRBV12-4, the J call TRBJ2-7; D uncertain. V was cut by 4 bases and J by 0 bases, with 10 bases left in between. This CDR3 contains 14 residues. In DNA form, the CDR3 reads TGTGCCAGCAGTTATCAGGCCCGCTCCTACGAGCAGTACTTC. The encoded protein is CASSYQARSYEQYF.

The chain couples TRBV20-1 to TRBJ2-2; D is ambiguous. V lost 4 bases and J lost 2, with 8 bases in between. Germline V CDR1 and CDR2: DFQATT, SNEGSKA (reference sequence). The CDR3 contains 13 residues. CDR3 nucleotide sequence: TGCAGTGCTAAAGTCGCCAACACCGGGGAGCTGTTTTTT. Protein product: CSAKVANTGELFF.

This chain uses TRBV18 with TRBJ2-7; D is perhaps TRBD1 (5 bases). The ends were cut back, 5 bases at V and 4 bases at J, with 12 bases in the middle. The CDR3 is made up of 13 amino acids. The germline gives CDR1 KGHSH, CDR2 LQKENI. The CDR3 loop is CASSATGLYEQYV. The CDR3, as DNA: TGTGCCAGCTCAGCCACAGGATTGTACGAGCAGTACGTC.

This clonotype was picked up a small number of times. The chain employs TRBV18 and TRBJ1-1; the D gene is possibly TRBD1 (6 bases). The CDR3 is 14 amino acids. From germline, CDR1 is KGHSH and CDR2 LQKENI. V lost 2 bases, J lost 1 base, and 8 bases lay in between. CDR3 nucleotide sequence: TGTGCCAGCTCACCAACAGGGACGAACACTGAAGCTTTCTTT. This codes for CASSPTGTNTEAFF. The full variable domain, with the rest looked up from reference TRBV18 and TRBJ1-1, is NAGVMQNPRHLVRRRGQEARLRCSPMKGHSHVYWYRQLPEEGLKFMVYLQKENIIDESGMPKERFSAEFPKEGPSILRIQQVVRGDSAAYFCASSPTGTNTEAFFGQGTRLTVV.

This clonotype occurred a few times. V is TRBV7-9 and J is TRBJ2-7, with D possibly matching TRBD1 (6 bases). Per the germline V gene, CDR1 is SEHNR and CDR2 is FQNEAQ (reference sequence). The CDR3 has 15 amino acids. Trimming left V 4 bases short and J 2 bases short, with 15 bases between. CDR3 amino acids: CASSSQTGWPYEQYF. Here the CDR3 DNA reads TGTGCCAGCAGCTCACAAACAGGGTGGCCCTACGAGCAGTACTTC.

The chain links TRBV15 to TRBJ2-4; D remains ambiguous. CDR1 and CDR2 from the germline V gene are LNHNV and YYDKDF (reference sequence). V dropped 2 bases and J dropped 0 bases, with 11 bases sitting between them. The CDR3 covers 16 residues. The CDR3 reads CATSRPVLLAKNIQYF. The CDR3 DNA reads TGTGCCACCAGCAGACCCGTCTTACTAGCCAAAAACATTCAGTACTTC.

The chain has TRBV27 and TRBJ2-5; 7 bases are shared with TRBD1. CDR1 is MNHEY and CDR2 is SMNVEV in the germline V gene (reference sequence). There are 14 residues in the CDR3. After removal of 5 bases from V and 2 bases from J, the junction contained 5 bases not matched to a gene. DNA of the CDR3: TGTGCCAGCAGTGGAACAGGGGTGCAAGAGACCCAGTACTTC. It yields the protein CASSGTGVQETQYF.

The CDR3 loop is CASGLVVRSSTDTQYF. CDR3 nucleotide sequence: TGTGCTAGTGGTTTGGTAGTGCGGTCTAGCACAGATACGCAGTATTTT. The chain couples TRBV12-5 to TRBJ2-3; unclear D gene. Germline CDR1 LGHNT, CDR2 FRNRAP. The CDR3 is 16 residues long. V lost 0 bases, J lost 0 bases, and 10 bases lay in between.

The gene calls are TRBV2 and TRBJ1-1; D call uncertain. Germline values: CDR1 SNHLY, CDR2 FYNNEI. V was trimmed by 3 bases and J by 3 bases, leaving 11 bases between them. The CDR3 runs 14 residues. CDR3 residues: CASSDLAEHTEAFF. The CDR3 DNA reads as TGTGCCAGCAGTGACCTCGCAGAACACACTGAAGCTTTCTTT.

The chain uses TRBV28 and TRBJ2-7; the D gene is possibly TRBD2 (5 bases). Trimming took off 5 bases at V and 5 bases at J, with 10 bases between the two ends. The CDR3 is 12 amino acids. CDR1 is MDHEN and CDR2 is SYDVKM in the germline V gene. The CDR3 DNA follows: TGTGCCAGCAGTCCCCTCGGGGACGAGCAGTACGTC. Its protein product is CASSPLGDEQYV.

At least ten counts were recorded for this clonotype. V gene TRBV4-3 combines with J gene TRBJ2-5; 10 bases fit TRBD1. Germline CDR1 and CDR2: LGHNA and YSLEER. The CDR3 loop spans 18 amino acids. V was clipped by 0 bases and J by 5 bases; unmatched bases: 12. The CDR3, as DNA: TGCGCCAGCAGCCAAGAAGGGCCCCCGACAGGGGGCTGGGAGACCCAGTACTTC. Translated, it gives CASSQEGPPTGGWETQYF.

This clonotype was seen a few times. V usage is TRBV6-2 or TRBV6-3 and J usage is TRBJ2-7, with no clear D. Germline CDR1 is MNHEY and CDR2 is SVGEGT. The V end was cut by 9 bases, the J end by 7 bases, with 4 bases between. This CDR3 spans 8 amino acids. CDR3 DNA: TGTGCCAGGGGGGAGCAGTACTTC. Translation gives CARGEQYF.

This clonotype occurred a few times. V gene TRBV29-1 combines with J gene TRBJ1-3; the D gene is possibly TRBD1 (5 bases). Trimming took 6 bases from V and 0 from J, leaving 18 bases between them. The CDR3 contains 16 residues. Germline assignment: CDR1 SQVTM and CDR2 ANQGSEA. This CDR3 is CSVEGRREGSGNTIYF. CDR3 nucleotides: TGCAGCGTGGAGGGGCGCCGAGAGGGCTCTGGAAACACCATATATTTT.

The table lists this clonotype with a few counts. This chain links TRBV28 with TRBJ2-7; 7 positions agree with TRBD1. Germline V gene lookup returns CDR1 MDHEN and CDR2 SYDVKM. V shed 3 bases and J 4 bases; nucleotides not matched to a gene: 12. This CDR3 is built from 16 residues. In nucleotides, the CDR3 is TGTGCCAGCAGTTTTTACCCCGGAGACAGGGAGTACGAGCAGTACGTC. Residues: CASSFYPGDREYEQYV.

This chain connects TRBV20-1 to TRBJ1-1, with TRBD1 matching over 9 bases. Germline assignment: CDR1 DFQATT and CDR2 SNEGSKA (reference sequence). This CDR3 is built from 13 residues. V trimming: 5 bases; J trimming: 5 bases; junction bases outside the gene matches: 6. The CDR3 loop reads CSASTGTGTEAFF. The CDR3 DNA follows: TGCAGTGCTTCGACCGGGACAGGGACTGAAGCTTTCTTT.

The chain's CDR3 is CASSRQGDPYSPLHF. CDR3 DNA: TGTGCCAGCAGCCGACAGGGGGATCCCTATTCACCCCTCCACTTT. The gene calls are TRBV9 and TRBJ1-6; 9 bases match TRBD1. V was clipped by 4 bases and J by 8 bases; unmatched bases: 7. CDR3 length: 15 amino acids. Germline loops: CDR1 SGDLS, CDR2 YYNGEE.

This clonotype occurred a few times. This chain uses TRBV27 with TRBJ1-6; TRBD1 might be the D (5 bases). Germline assignment: CDR1 MNHEY and CDR2 SMNVEV (reference sequence). The CDR3 covers 16 residues. V was clipped by 1 base and J by 3 bases, with 10 bases between them. For the CDR3, the DNA is TGTGCCAGCAGTTTATACCCGGGGGGCTATAATTCACCCCTCCACTTT. Protein product: CASSLYPGGYNSPLHF.

CDR3 DNA: TGTGCCAGCAGCCCGAGGACAGGGATCACTGAAGCTTTCTTT. It yields the protein CASSPRTGITEAFF. V and J are TRBV7-9 and TRBJ1-1; 8 bases match TRBD1. In germline, CDR1 is SEHNR, CDR2 FQNEAQ (reference sequence). The CDR3 is made up of 14 amino acids. J gave up 4 bases and V 5 bases, and 6 bases lay outside the gene matches. Full variable domain (rest looked up from reference TRBV7-9 and TRBJ1-1): DTGVSQNPRHKITKRGQNVTFRCDPISEHNRLYWYRQTLGQGPEFLTYFQNEAQLEKSRLLSDRFSAERPKGSFSTLEIQRTEQGDSAMYLCASSPRTGITEAFFGQGTRLTVV.

This clonotype occurred many times. The rearrangement uses TRBV5-1 and TRBJ2-7; D is ambiguous. CDR1 SGHRS and CDR2 YFSETQ come from the germline V gene. The CDR3 covers 16 residues. The V end was cut by 1 base, the J end by 2 bases, with 16 bases between. CDR3 coding DNA: TGCGCCAGCAGCTTGTCGTCATTCGGCGAAGCCTACGAGCAGTACGTC. This encodes CASSLSSFGEAYEQYV.

The chain uses TRBV15 and TRBJ1-5; a weak D match, TRBD1 (5 bases). V was shortened by 1 base and J by 4 bases, with 8 bases between the two germline ends. The CDR3 totals 14 residues. The V gene's germline CDR1 is LNHNV and CDR2 YYDKDF (reference sequence). In DNA form, the CDR3 reads TGTGCCACCAGCAGAGCCAGGGAGAATCAGCCCCAGCATTTT. It yields the protein CATSRARENQPQHF.